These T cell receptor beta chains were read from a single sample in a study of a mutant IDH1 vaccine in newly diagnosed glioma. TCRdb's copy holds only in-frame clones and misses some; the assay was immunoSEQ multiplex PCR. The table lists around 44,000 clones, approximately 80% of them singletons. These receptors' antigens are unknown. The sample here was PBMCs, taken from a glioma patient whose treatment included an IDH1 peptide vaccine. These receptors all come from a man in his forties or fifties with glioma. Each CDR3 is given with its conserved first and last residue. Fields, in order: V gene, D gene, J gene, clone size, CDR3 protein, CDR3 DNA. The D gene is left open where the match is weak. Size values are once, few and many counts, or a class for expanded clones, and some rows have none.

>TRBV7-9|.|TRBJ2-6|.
CASSFTQGPLLTF
TGTGCCAGCAGCTTCACTCAGGGACCCCTCCTGACTTTC
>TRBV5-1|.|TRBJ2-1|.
CASSLTGTTYNEQFF
TGCGCCAGCAGCCTAACCGGGACGACCTACAATGAGCAGTTCTTC
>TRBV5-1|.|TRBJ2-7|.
CASSWETTGRGEQYF
TGCGCCAGCAGCTGGGAAACGACAGGGAGGGGCGAGCAGTACTTC
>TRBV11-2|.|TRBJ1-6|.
CASSLDQPSPLHF
TGTGCCAGCAGCTTAGATCAGCCTTCACCCCTCCACTTT
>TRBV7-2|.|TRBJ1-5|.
CASTVKGGSNQPQHF
TGTGCCAGCACCGTGAAGGGGGGGAGCAATCAGCCCCAGCATTTT
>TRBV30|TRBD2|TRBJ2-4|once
CAWTSGGGVNIRYF
TGTGCCTGGACCAGTGGCGGGGGGGTGAACATTCGGTACTTC
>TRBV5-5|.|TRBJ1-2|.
CASSPPGSNYGYTF
TGTGCCAGCAGCCCCCCCGGGAGCAACTATGGCTACACCTTC
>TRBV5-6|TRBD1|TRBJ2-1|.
CASSLWTGVDEQFF
TGTGCCAGCAGCCTGTGGACAGGGGTCGATGAGCAGTTCTTC
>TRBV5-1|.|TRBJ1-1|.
CASSLARGSDEAFF
TGCGCCAGCAGCTTGGCCCGTGGTAGTGATGAAGCTTTCTTT
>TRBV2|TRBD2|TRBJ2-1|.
CASSDTGLAGGYVNNEQFF
TGTGCCAGCAGCGATACGGGACTAGCGGGGGGCTATGTCAACAATGAGCAGTTCTTC
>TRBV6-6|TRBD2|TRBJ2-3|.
CASSYLIAGGPDTQYF
TGTGCCAGCAGTTACCTCATAGCGGGGGGGCCAGATACGCAGTATTTT
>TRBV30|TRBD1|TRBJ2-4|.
CAWSQQGAINIQYF
TGTGCCTGGAGCCAACAGGGGGCAATAAACATTCAGTACTTC
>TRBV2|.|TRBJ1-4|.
CASSSDGPNEKLFF
TGTGCCAGCAGTTCGGACGGACCTAATGAAAAACTGTTTTTT
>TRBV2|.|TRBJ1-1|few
CASSAASTVGTEAFF
TGTGCCAGCAGTGCGGCGTCAACCGTGGGCACTGAAGCTTTCTTT
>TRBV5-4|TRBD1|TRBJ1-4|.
CASSGTGGEKLFF
TGTGCCAGCAGCGGGACAGGGGGAGAAAAACTGTTTTTT
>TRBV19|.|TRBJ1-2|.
CASSRWQPKTYGYTF
TGTGCCAGTAGTAGGTGGCAGCCCAAGACTTATGGCTACACCTTC
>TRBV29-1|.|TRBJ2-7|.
CSVEERAGRYEQYF
TGCAGCGTTGAAGAGCGGGCAGGGAGGTACGAGCAGTACTTC
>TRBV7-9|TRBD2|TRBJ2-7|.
CASSTSGTSYEQYF
TGTGCCAGCAGCACGAGTGGGACTAGCTACGAGCAGTACTTC